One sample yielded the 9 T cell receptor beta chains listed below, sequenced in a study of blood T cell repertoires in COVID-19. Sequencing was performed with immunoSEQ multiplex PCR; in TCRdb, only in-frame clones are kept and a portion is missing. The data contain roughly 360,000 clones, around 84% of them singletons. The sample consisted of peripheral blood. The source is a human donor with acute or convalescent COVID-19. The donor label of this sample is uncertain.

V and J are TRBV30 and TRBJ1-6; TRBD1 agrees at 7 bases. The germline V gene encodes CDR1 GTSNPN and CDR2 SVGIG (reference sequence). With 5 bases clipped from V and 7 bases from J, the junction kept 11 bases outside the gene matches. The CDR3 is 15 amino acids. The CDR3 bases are TGTGCCTGGGGGGCGGGGACAGCAAGAAATTCACCCCTCCACTTT. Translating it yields CAWGAGTARNSPLHF. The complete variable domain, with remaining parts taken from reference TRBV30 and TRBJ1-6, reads SQTIHQWPATLVQPVGSPLSLECTVEGTSNPNLYWYRQAAGRGLQLLFYSVGIGQISSEVPQNLSASRPQDRQFILSSKKLLLSDSGFYLCAWGAGTARNSPLHFGNGTRLTVT.

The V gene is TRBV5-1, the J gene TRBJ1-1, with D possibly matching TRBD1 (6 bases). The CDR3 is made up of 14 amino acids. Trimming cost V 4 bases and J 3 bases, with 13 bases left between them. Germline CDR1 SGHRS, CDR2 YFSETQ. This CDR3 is CASSRQEIDTEAFF. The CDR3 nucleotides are TGCGCCAGCAGCAGACAGGAGATTGACACTGAAGCTTTCTTT. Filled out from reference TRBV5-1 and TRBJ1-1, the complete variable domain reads KAGVTQTPRYLIKTRGQQVTLSCSPISGHRSVSWYQQTPGQGLQFLFEYFSETQRNKGNFPGRFSGRQFSNSRSEMNVSTLELGDSALYLCASSRQEIDTEAFFGQGTRLTVV.

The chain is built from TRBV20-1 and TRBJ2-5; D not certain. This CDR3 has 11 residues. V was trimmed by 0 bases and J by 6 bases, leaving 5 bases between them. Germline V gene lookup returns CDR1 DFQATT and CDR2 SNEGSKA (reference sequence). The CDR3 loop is CSARDKKTQYF. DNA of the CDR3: TGCAGTGCTAGAGATAAAAAGACCCAGTACTTC.

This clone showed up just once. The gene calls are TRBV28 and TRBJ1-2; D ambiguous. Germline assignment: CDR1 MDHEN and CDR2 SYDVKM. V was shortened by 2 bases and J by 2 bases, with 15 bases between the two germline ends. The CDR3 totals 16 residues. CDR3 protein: CASSLIFAGGNYGYTF. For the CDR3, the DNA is TGTGCCAGCAGTTTAATCTTCGCGGGAGGCAACTATGGCTACACCTTC.

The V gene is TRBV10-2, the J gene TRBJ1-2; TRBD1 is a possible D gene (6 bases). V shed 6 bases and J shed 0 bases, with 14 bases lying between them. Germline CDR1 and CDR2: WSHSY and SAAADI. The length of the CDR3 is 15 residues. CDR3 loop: CASSATTGANYGYTF. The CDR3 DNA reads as TGCGCCAGCAGCGCTACGACAGGTGCTAACTATGGCTACACCTTC.

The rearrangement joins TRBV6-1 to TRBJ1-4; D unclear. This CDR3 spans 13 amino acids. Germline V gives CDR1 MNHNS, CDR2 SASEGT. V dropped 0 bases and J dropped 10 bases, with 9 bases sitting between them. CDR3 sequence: CASSEAARGKLFF. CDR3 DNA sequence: TGTGCCAGCAGTGAAGCAGCTCGGGGAAAACTGTTTTTT.

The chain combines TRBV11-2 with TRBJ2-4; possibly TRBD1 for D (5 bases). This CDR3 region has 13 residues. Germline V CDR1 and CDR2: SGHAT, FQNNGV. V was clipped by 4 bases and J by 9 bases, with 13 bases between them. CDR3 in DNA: TGTGCCAGCAGCTCGGACCAAAGGGGCATTCAGTACTTC. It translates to CASSSDQRGIQYF.

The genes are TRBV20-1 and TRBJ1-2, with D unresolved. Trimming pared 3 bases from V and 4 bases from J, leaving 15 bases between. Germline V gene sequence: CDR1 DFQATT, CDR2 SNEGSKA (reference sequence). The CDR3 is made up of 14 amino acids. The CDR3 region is CSASYRVLSYGYTF. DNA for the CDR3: TGCAGTGCTAGTTATCGGGTCCTCTCCTATGGCTACACCTTC.

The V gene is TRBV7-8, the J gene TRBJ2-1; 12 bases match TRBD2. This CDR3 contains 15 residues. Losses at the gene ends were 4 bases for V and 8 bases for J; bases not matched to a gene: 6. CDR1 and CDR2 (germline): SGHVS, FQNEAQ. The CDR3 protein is CASSYWTSGTDEQFF. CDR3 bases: TGTGCCAGCAGCTATTGGACTAGCGGGACGGATGAGCAGTTCTTC.